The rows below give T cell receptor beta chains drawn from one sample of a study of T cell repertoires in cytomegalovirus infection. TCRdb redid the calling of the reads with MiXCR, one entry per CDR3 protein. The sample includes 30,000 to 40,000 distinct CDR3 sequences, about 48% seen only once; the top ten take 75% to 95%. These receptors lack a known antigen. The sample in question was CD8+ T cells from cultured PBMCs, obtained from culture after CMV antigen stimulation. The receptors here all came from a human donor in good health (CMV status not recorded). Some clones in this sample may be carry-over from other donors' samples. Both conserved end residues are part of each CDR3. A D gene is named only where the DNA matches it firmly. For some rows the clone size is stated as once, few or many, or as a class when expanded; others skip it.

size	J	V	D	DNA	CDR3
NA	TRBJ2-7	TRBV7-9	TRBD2	TGTGCCAGCAGCTCTAGCGGGAGGCCCTCCTACGAGCAGTACTTC	CASSSSGRPSYEQYF
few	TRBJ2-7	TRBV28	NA	TGTGCCAGCAGTTCCCCCTCGAGGGTCCACGAGCAGTACTTC	CASSSPSRVHEQYF
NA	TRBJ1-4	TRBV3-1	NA	TGTGCCAGCAGCCCGGCGCGGGATCCTAATGAAAAACTGTTTTTT	CASSPARDPNEKLFF
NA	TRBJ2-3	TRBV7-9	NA	TGTGCCAGCAGCGCCACAGGACGGAGCACAGATACGCAGTATTTT	CASSATGRSTDTQYF
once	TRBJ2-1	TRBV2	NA	TGTGCCAGCAGTGACGGGGCGTCGAATGAGCAGTTCTTC	CASSDGASNEQFF
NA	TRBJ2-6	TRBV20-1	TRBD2	TGCAGTGCTAGAGATAGGCGGGAGCCCTCTGGGGCCAACGTCCTGACTTTC	CSARDRREPSGANVLTF
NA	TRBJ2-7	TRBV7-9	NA	TGTGCCAGCAGTAAGGCACCCTCCTACGAGCAGTACTTC	CASSKAPSYEQYF
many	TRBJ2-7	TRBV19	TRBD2	TGTGCCAGTAGTCCCCTCAGCGGGAGCTACGAGCAGTACTTC	CASSPLSGSYEQYF
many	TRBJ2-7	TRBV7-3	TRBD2	TGTGCCAGCAGCTTAACTAGCGGGGGCCTTTCCTACGAGCAGTACTTC	CASSLTSGGLSYEQYF
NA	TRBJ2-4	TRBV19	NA	TGTGCCAGTAGTACCTCGGCTAGAGAGGGTTTGGCCAAAAACATTCAGTACTTC	CASSTSAREGLAKNIQYF
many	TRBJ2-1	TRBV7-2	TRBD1	TGTGCCAGCAGCTTACAGGGACAGACCATCAATGAGCAGTTCTTC	CASSLQGQTINEQFF
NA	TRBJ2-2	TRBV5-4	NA	TGTGCCAGCAGCTTGAGCACCGGGGAGCTGTTTTTT	CASSLSTGELFF
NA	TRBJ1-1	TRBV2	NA	TGTGCCAGCAGACCCGGGGACCCCGAAGCTTTCTTT	CASRPGDPEAFF
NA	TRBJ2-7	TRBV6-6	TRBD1	TGTGCCAGCAGCCGGGGACAGGGAATCTCCTACGAGCAGTACTTC	CASSRGQGISYEQYF
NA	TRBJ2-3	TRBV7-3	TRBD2	TGTGCCAGCAGCTTCCGCGGGGGGGCCAGGGATACGCAGTATTTT	CASSFRGGARDTQYF
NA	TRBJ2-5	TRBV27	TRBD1	TGTGCCAGCAGTTTATCGAAGGACAGGGGAGAGACCCAGTACTTC	CASSLSKDRGETQYF
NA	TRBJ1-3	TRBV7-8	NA	TGTGCCAGCAGCCCCCTTGATGGGGTAGAAGGAAACACCATATATTTT	CASSPLDGVEGNTIYF
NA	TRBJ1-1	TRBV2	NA	TGTGCCAGAATGACCGTGATGAACACTGAAGCTTTCTTT	CARMTVMNTEAFF
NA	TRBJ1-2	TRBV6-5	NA	TGTGCCAGCAGTTCCTACAGTTCTAACTATGGCTACACCTTC	CASSSYSSNYGYTF
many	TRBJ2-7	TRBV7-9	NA	TGTGCCAGCAGCTTAGCTAGGGGACTCCTGGCCGAGCAGTACTTC	CASSLARGLLAEQYF
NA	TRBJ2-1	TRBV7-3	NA	TGTGCCAGCAGCTTAAATGGGGGCGATGAGCAGTTCTTC	CASSLNGGDEQFF
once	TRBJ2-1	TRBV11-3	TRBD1	TGTGCCAGCAGCACAGGGGGCAATGAGCAGTTCTTC	CASSTGGNEQFF
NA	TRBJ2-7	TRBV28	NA	TGTGCCAGCGGTCAGGACATATCCTACGAGCAGTACTTC	CASGQDISYEQYF
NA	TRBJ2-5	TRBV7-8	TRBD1	TGTGCCAGCAGCTCAACAGGGGGCGGGGAGACCCAGTACTTC	CASSSTGGGETQYF
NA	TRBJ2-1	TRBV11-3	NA	TGTGCCAGCAGCCCCGGCGCAGGCTCTTTGTCCTACAATGAGCAGTTCTTC	CASSPGAGSLSYNEQFF
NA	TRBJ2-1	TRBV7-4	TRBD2	TGTGCCAGCAGCCAACCGGGACTAGCGGGAGTAAATGAGCAGTTCTTC	CASSQPGLAGVNEQFF
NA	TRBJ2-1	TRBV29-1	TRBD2	TGCAGCGTGGGGGGACTAGCTCACAATGAGCAGTTCTTC	CSVGGLAHNEQFF
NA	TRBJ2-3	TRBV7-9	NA	TGTGCCAGCAGCTTAAAGGGGTCCCACACAGATACGCAGTATTTT	CASSLKGSHTDTQYF
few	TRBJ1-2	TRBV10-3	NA	TGTGCCACCCGGGTCCCGGGGGTAGGGAACTATGGCTACACCTTC	CATRVPGVGNYGYTF
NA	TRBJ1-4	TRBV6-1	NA	TGTGCCAGCAGTTGGGACAAGGAAAAACTGTTTTTT	CASSWDKEKLFF
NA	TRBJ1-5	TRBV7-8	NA	TGTGCCAGCAGTTTAATCGACGGAGATAATGACGTCGCGCCCCAGCATTTT	CASSLIDGDNDVAPQHF
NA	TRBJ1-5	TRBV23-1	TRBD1	TGCGCCAGCAGTCTCGGACAGGGGAGCAATCAGCCCCAGCATTTT	CASSLGQGSNQPQHF
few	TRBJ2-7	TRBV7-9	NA	TGTGCCAGCAGCCCCCTCCTCGGGGACCTTGGCTACGAGCAGTACTTC	CASSPLLGDLGYEQYF
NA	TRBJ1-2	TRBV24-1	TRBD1	TGTGCCACCAGGTTGGACAGGGGTGGCGGCTACACCTTC	CATRLDRGGGYTF
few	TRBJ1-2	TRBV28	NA	TGTGCCAGCAGCCGGAGACAGGCTTCTAACTATGGCTACACCTTC	CASSRRQASNYGYTF
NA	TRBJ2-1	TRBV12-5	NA	TGTGCTAGCAGGGTTCTGGGGTCCTACAATGAGCAGTTCTTC	CASRVLGSYNEQFF
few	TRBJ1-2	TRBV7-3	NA	TGTGCCAGCAGCTTATGGGCCCTACCAGAACGGTCCTATGGCTACACCTTC	CASSLWALPERSYGYTF
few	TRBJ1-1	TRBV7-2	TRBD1	TGTGCCAGCAGCTTAGGCCCTTACAGAACAGGGGGCGAGGCCACTGAAGCTTTCTTT	CASSLGPYRTGGEATEAFF
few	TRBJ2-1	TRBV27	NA	TGTGCCAGCACTGTCGGTGGGGGGTACAATGAGCAGTTCTTC	CASTVGGGYNEQFF
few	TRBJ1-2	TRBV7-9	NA	TGTGCCAGCAGCATTCTTAACTATGGCTACACCTTC	CASSILNYGYTF
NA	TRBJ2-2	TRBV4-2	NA	TGTGCCAGCAGCCCCAGACAGGACACCCTCTACACCGGGGAGCTGTTTTTT	CASSPRQDTLYTGELFF
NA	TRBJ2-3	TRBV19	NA	TGTGCCAGTAGTCTCGCGGCCCCTAGCACAGATACGCAGTATTTT	CASSLAAPSTDTQYF
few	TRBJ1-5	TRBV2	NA	TGTGCCAGCAGTACCCCGGCGGGAGGAGCCCTCAATCAGCCCCAGCATTTT	CASSTPAGGALNQPQHF
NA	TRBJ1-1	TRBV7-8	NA	TGTGCCAGCAACCCGGCGGGAGGGGGAGGCACTGAAGCTTTCTTT	CASNPAGGGGTEAFF
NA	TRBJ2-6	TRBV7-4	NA	TGTGCCAGCAGCGGGACACACACAGGCATGGGGGCCAACGTCCTGACTTTC	CASSGTHTGMGANVLTF
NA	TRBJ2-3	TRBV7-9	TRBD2	TGTGCCAGCAGCTCATTAGGACTAGCGGGAGGTACAGATACGCAGTATTTT	CASSSLGLAGGTDTQYF
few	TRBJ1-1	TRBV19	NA	TGTGCCAGTAGTGGCCGTCGACAGACCAGTCGGGCTGAAGCTTTCTTT	CASSGRRQTSRAEAFF
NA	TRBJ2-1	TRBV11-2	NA	TGTGCCAGCAGCTCTCGGACCTTGACGGGAAATGAGCAGTTCTTC	CASSSRTLTGNEQFF
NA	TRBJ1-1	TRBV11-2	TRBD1	TGTGCCAGCAGAATCTACAGGGGGACTGAAGCTTTCTTT	CASRIYRGTEAFF
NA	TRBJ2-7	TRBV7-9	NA	TGTGCCAGCAGCTTAGTACCGTACGAGCAGTACTTC	CASSLVPYEQYF
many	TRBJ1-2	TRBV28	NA	TGTGCCAGCAGTTCCCTATATGGCTACACCTTC	CASSSLYGYTF
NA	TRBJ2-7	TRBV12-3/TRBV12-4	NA	TGTGCCAGCAGTCCCAACCTGAGCGAGAACGAGCAGTACTTC	CASSPNLSENEQYF
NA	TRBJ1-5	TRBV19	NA	TGTGCCAGTAGTATAGGCAGTGACTACCAACCCCAGCATTTT	CASSIGSDYQPQHF